The T cell receptor beta chain under discussion was sequenced for a study of T cell responses to AZD1222 COVID-19 vaccine. General study results and limits: No day 14 peak samples; only post-peak repertoires were characterized. The donor group comprised mostly white British people and more females; the analysis possibly underestimated clonal diversity.

As to this clone: The antigen remains unidentified.

Sequencing used immunoSEQ multiplex PCR; TCRdb keeps in-frame clones, though not all of them. Of around 96,000 clones listed, around nine tenths were seen once; the top ten hold 2.5% to 3.5%. This CDR3 region has 14 residues. V was clipped by 6 bases and J by 4 bases; unmatched bases: 5. The germline gives CDR1 MNHEY, CDR2 SMNVEV (reference sequence). The V and J genes are TRBV27 and TRBJ1-5, with 8 bases matching TRBD1. Here the sequenced sample was peripheral blood, taken on day 0 of AZD1222 vaccination. The TCR was taken from an adult in good health. CDR3 amino acids: CASRLTGGNQPQHF. The CDR3 DNA sequence: TGTGCCAGCAGGCTTACAGGGGGGAATCAGCCCCAGCATTTT.